The 10 T cell receptor beta chains below come from one sample, sequenced in a study of cytomegalovirus exposure and HLA in healthy donors (dated by TCRdb to the late 2010s). The library was produced with the immunoSEQ multiplex PCR assay. For the multiplex PCR, a mixture combining 60 forward primers for TCR Vbeta segments and 13 reverse primers for TCR Jbeta segments was used. TCRdb stores this immuneACCESS table with in-frame sequences only. Part of the clones is absent; in the studies checked, under half of the shortfall reflects unresolved V genes, and no reason is known for the rest. The sample yields tens of thousands of clones; approximately 84% were counted once. The ten most abundant clones make up 2% to 3% of the sample. Sequencing used PBMCs. Receptor source: a woman aged 45 to 65 in good health and CMV-seronegative.

The CDR3 coding sequence is TGTGCCAGCAGTGACCGAGCCCCCGGGGAGCTGTTTTTT. This sequence encodes CASSDRAPGELFF. This chain links TRBV2 with TRBJ2-2, with unresolved D. V lost 3 bases and J 6 bases, leaving 8 bases between the germline ends. Germline-derived CDR1 and CDR2 are SNHLY and FYNNEI. This CDR3 region has 13 residues.

V and J are TRBV2 and TRBJ2-2; weak D call: TRBD2 (6 bases). The V gene's germline CDR1 is SNHLY and CDR2 FYNNEI. The CDR3 totals 16 residues. The V and J ends lost 7 bases and 7 bases respectively, with 22 bases between them. The CDR3 coding sequence is TGTGCCAGCATCTCAGAGGGGACTGAGAACCTCGGGGAGCTGTTTTTT. It specifies CASISEGTENLGELFF.

For this clone: Within the sample, other DNA sequences also encode this same CDR3. The CDR3 here is CASSLGTSVNEQYF. The CDR3 DNA sequence: TGTGCCAGCAGCCTCGGGACTAGCGTTAACGAGCAGTACTTC. This rearrangement joins TRBV27 to TRBJ2-7; 10 positions agree with TRBD2. CDR3 length: 14 residues. With 6 bases clipped from V and 5 bases from J, the junction kept 7 bases outside the gene matches. The germline gives CDR1 MNHEY, CDR2 SMNVEV (reference sequence).

The V call is TRBV18, the J call TRBJ2-7; TRBD2 agrees at 7 bases. The CDR3 is made up of 14 amino acids. The germline gives CDR1 KGHSH, CDR2 LQKENI. Trimming removed 3 bases from V and 2 bases from J; junction bases left unmatched: 4. CDR3: CASSPGGRPYEQYF. CDR3 nucleotide sequence: TGTGCCAGCTCACCGGGCGGGAGACCCTACGAGCAGTACTTC.

This clone was detected a few times. V and J are TRBV7-9 and TRBJ1-2, with D unresolved. The CDR3 covers 13 residues. Trimming left V 5 bases short and J 4 bases short, with 11 bases between. The germline V gene encodes CDR1 SEHNR and CDR2 FQNEAQ (reference sequence). The CDR3 protein is CASSPGGVYGYTF. In DNA, the CDR3 is TGTGCCAGCAGCCCGGGAGGCGTCTATGGCTACACCTTC.

The chain carries TRBV10-1 and TRBJ2-7, with D perhaps TRBD2 (5 bases). V was clipped by 2 bases and J by 7 bases, with 18 bases between them. The germline gives CDR1 WNHNN, CDR2 SYGVQD (reference sequence). CDR3 size: 15 residues. The CDR3 region is CASSEAGGLVREQYF. The DNA of the CDR3 is TGCGCCAGCAGTGAGGCAGGAGGACTCGTGAGGGAGCAGTACTTC.

In regard to this clone: This is likely a read error, given that the CDR3 carries no conserved phenylalanine or tryptophan at its end. The chain joins TRBV19 to TRBJ1-3; 9 nucleotides line up with TRBD1. This CDR3 contains 15 residues. V lost 7 bases to trimming and J lost 1 base; unmatched junction nucleotides: 5. Germline V gene lookup returns CDR1 LNHDA and CDR2 SQIVND (reference sequence). The CDR3, as DNA: TGTGCCAGTACCCAGGACAGGGGATCTGGAAACACCATATATGTT. It encodes CASTQDRGSGNTIYV.

The chain joins TRBV5-6 to TRBJ1-2; D uncertain. Trimming left V 2 bases short and J 5 bases short, with 7 bases between. CDR3 size: 12 residues. From germline, CDR1 is SGHDT and CDR2 YYEEEE. CDR3 protein: CASSFRGYGYTF. CDR3 nucleotides: TGTGCCAGCAGCTTTAGAGGATATGGCTACACCTTC.

The chain links TRBV19 to TRBJ1-1, with TRBD1 matching over 10 bases. The J segment lost 3 bases and the V segment lost 6 bases, leaving 7 bases of the junction unmatched. CDR3 length: 15 amino acids. Germline CDR1 LNHDA, CDR2 SQIVND (reference sequence). The CDR3 spells CASSLGTGAHTEAFF. DNA for the CDR3: TGTGCCAGTAGCTTGGGGACAGGGGCGCACACTGAAGCTTTCTTT.

The chain uses TRBV2 and TRBJ2-7, with D maybe TRBD2 (6 bases). The ends were cut back, 8 bases at V and 4 bases at J, with 30 bases in the middle. The length of the CDR3 is 18 residues. Germline CDR1 reads SNHLY; CDR2 reads FYNNEI. CDR3 sequence reads: CASDGKVGDFLRGYEQYF. DNA for the CDR3: TGTGCCAGCGACGGTAAAGTTGGGGACTTTCTTCGGGGGTACGAGCAGTACTTC.